One and the same sample provided the 25 T cell receptor beta chains below, sequenced in a study of identical twins (dated by TCRdb to 2016 to 2018). The library was built by means of 5' RACE. The data were produced on an Illumina HiSeq 2000. The public reads were run again by TCRdb, first through fastp at Q25 and then through MiXCR, and only productive beta chains were kept. CDR3 protein duplicates are merged, each entry listing the most common genes and DNA. In all, the sample holds hundreds of thousands of distinct CDR3 sequences, and over 15% of those were seen once. The ten largest clones capture approximately 14% of the sample. The same sample was also studied in work on T cells expressing NK-cell markers.

The sequencing input was PBMCs. Every receptor here comes from a woman aged 18-29 years in good health.

J is TRBJ2-5 and V is TRBV12-3 or TRBV12-4, with unresolved D. This CDR3 contains 13 residues. Trimming left V 2 bases short and J 7 bases short, with 11 bases between. The CDR3 loop is CASSLYLDATQYF. Written as DNA, the CDR3 is TGTGCCAGCAGTTTATACCTTGATGCGACCCAGTACTTC.

The chain employs TRBV5-1 and TRBJ2-5; 7 nucleotides align to TRBD1. The junction had 12 bases not matched to a gene; V was cut back by 7 bases and J by 3 bases. CDR1 and CDR2 (germline): SGHRS, YFSETQ. The CDR3 totals 15 residues. This CDR3 is CASGTGAKGEETQYF. Here the CDR3 DNA reads TGCGCCAGCGGAACAGGGGCGAAGGGTGAAGAGACCCAGTACTTC.

This clonotype was detected a few times. The chain combines TRBV5-1 with TRBJ2-3, with D unresolved. The germline gives CDR1 SGHRS, CDR2 YFSETQ. With 2 bases removed from V and 8 bases from J, the gap between germline ends came to 15 bases. This CDR3 region has 14 residues. The CDR3 loop is CASSLISTRVTQYF. For the CDR3, the DNA is TGCGCCAGCAGCTTAATTAGTACCCGAGTTACGCAGTATTTT. The full variable domain, its missing parts supplied by reference TRBV5-1 and TRBJ2-3, is KAGVTQTPRYLIKTRGQQVTLSCSPISGHRSVSWYQQTPGQGLQFLFEYFSETQRNKGNFPGRFSGRQFSNSRSEMNVSTLELGDSALYLCASSLISTRVTQYFGPGTRLTVL.

This clonotype was counted ten times or more. This chain joins TRBV29-1 and TRBJ2-2; 11 bases are shared with TRBD1. Looked up from germline, CDR1 is SQVTM and CDR2 is ANQGSEA. The V segment lost 5 bases and the J segment 6 bases; nucleotides outside the gene matches: 2. This CDR3 has 13 amino acids. The CDR3 reads CSVPGQGAGELFF. The CDR3 DNA follows: TGCAGCGTTCCGGGACAGGGGGCCGGGGAGCTGTTTTTT.

This clonotype was seen only a few times. The chain has TRBV29-1 and TRBJ2-3, with unresolved D. The CDR3 length is 14 residues. V gave up 4 bases and J gave up 2 bases, with 13 bases separating them. The germline V gene encodes CDR1 SQVTM and CDR2 ANQGSEA. The CDR3 loop reads CSVVKSILTDTQYF. As DNA, the CDR3 is TGCAGCGTTGTTAAGTCTATCCTCACAGATACGCAGTATTTT.

This chain joins TRBV7-9 and TRBJ2-7, with 7 bases fitting TRBD1. Germline CDR1 and CDR2: SEHNR and FQNEAQ (reference sequence). The CDR3 is made up of 15 amino acids. J gave up 5 bases and V 4 bases, and 11 bases lay outside the gene matches. CDR3 loop: CASSSRGTALDEQYF. The CDR3 bases are TGTGCCAGCAGCTCGCGAGGGACAGCCTTGGACGAGCAGTACTTC.

The chain uses TRBV6-2 or TRBV6-3 and TRBJ2-7; 13 bases map to TRBD2. The germline gives CDR1 MNHEY, CDR2 SVGEGT. V was clipped by 3 bases and J by 5 bases; unmatched bases: 1. The CDR3 extends over 14 amino acids. The CDR3 DNA is TGTGCCAGCAGTTATACTAGCGGGAGGGACGAGCAGTACTTC. Translated, it gives CASSYTSGRDEQYF.

This clonotype was observed a handful of times. The chain uses TRBV7-2 and TRBJ2-5, with 8 bases matching TRBD2. The CDR3 is 16 amino acids. Germline CDR1 reads SGHTA; CDR2 reads FQGNSA. J gave up 7 bases and V 4 bases, and 14 bases lay outside the gene matches. CDR3 in DNA: TGTGCCAGCAGCTCTCTGGGACTAGTGGGCCGTGGGACCCAGTACTTC. This encodes CASSSLGLVGRGTQYF.

The rearrangement joins TRBV2 to TRBJ1-5, with no clear D. The CDR3 contains 13 residues. Germline CDR1 is SNHLY and CDR2 is FYNNEI. V was cut by 10 bases and J by 6 bases, with 16 bases left in between. The CDR3 DNA reads as TGTGCCACCCAGGTAGAGCCCACTCAGCCCCAGCATTTT. Translating it yields CATQVEPTQPQHF.

The chain joins TRBV5-1 to TRBJ2-2, with a weak D call TRBD2 (6 bases). The CDR3 spans 15 residues. Germline assignment: CDR1 SGHRS and CDR2 YFSETQ. Trimming shortened V by 4 bases and J by 0 bases, and 10 bases separated the two germline ends. CDR3 sequence reads: CASSQGLTNTGELFF. CDR3 nucleotide sequence: TGCGCCAGCAGCCAGGGACTGACGAACACCGGGGAGCTGTTTTTT.

This clonotype has just a few counts. V is TRBV27 and J is TRBJ2-7; 9 positions agree with TRBD1. V lost 6 bases to trimming and J lost 6 bases; unmatched junction nucleotides: 15. In germline, CDR1 is MNHEY, CDR2 SMNVEV (reference sequence). The CDR3 contains 16 residues. CDR3 sequence reads: CASSFAGTGLNVEQYF. The DNA for the CDR3 is TGTGCCAGCAGCTTTGCCGGGACAGGGCTAAATGTCGAGCAGTACTTC.

The rearrangement uses TRBV20-1 and TRBJ2-7; a weak D match, TRBD2 (6 bases). Germline-derived CDR1 and CDR2 are DFQATT and SNEGSKA (reference sequence). CDR3 length: 14 residues. V lost 3 bases and J lost 2, with 14 bases in between. The CDR3 DNA reads TGCAGTGCTAGGCCGGCGGGAATGACCTACGAGCAGTACTTC. As protein: CSARPAGMTYEQYF.

The rearrangement uses TRBV20-1 and TRBJ2-3; maybe TRBD1 (6 bases). CDR1 DFQATT and CDR2 SNEGSKA come from the germline V gene (reference sequence). Trimming cost V 2 bases and J 8 bases, with 20 bases left between them. CDR3 size: 15 residues. The CDR3 is CSARRRGGADGTQYF. CDR3 coding DNA: TGCAGTGCTAGAAGAAGAGGGGGAGCGGATGGTACGCAGTATTTT.

This sequence joins TRBV12-3 or TRBV12-4 and TRBJ2-3; the D gene is possibly TRBD2 (5 bases). The CDR3 sequence is 15 residues long. V was clipped by 6 bases and J by 6 bases, with 19 bases between them. DNA of the CDR3: TGTGCCAGCAGAGCCCCGGGATCTCTGCGGGATACGCAGTATTTT. Encoded protein: CASRAPGSLRDTQYF.

This clonotype was seen more than once but under ten times. The gene calls are TRBV12-3 or TRBV12-4 and TRBJ1-4; D is undetermined. The V gene lost 3 bases and the J gene lost 8 bases, with 16 bases spanning the gap. The CDR3 loop spans 15 amino acids. The CDR3 spells CASSFQGQLLEKLFF. DNA for the CDR3: TGTGCCAGCAGTTTTCAAGGTCAGCTACTAGAAAAACTGTTTTTT.

The rearrangement joins TRBV7-2 to TRBJ2-5; TRBD2 might be the D (7 bases). Germline V gene sequence: CDR1 SGHTA, CDR2 FQGNSA. The V end was cut by 3 bases, the J end by 5 bases, with 13 bases between. This CDR3 comprises 14 residues. The CDR3 loop reads CASSFRGAEETQYF. CDR3 bases: TGTGCCAGCAGCTTCCGGGGGGCCGAGGAGACCCAGTACTTC.

This clonotype was recorded a few times. The J gene is TRBJ2-2, the V gene TRBV6-5; no firm D call. This CDR3 spans 11 amino acids. The V end was cut by 6 bases, the J end by 6 bases, with 5 bases between. Looked up from germline, CDR1 is MNHEY and CDR2 is SVGAGI. The CDR3 protein is CASRKAGELFF. In DNA form, the CDR3 reads TGTGCCAGCAGGAAGGCCGGGGAGCTGTTTTTT.

The rearrangement uses TRBV5-4 and TRBJ2-5; D is unresolved. CDR3 length: 13 residues. Germline CDR1 and CDR2: SGHNT and YYREEE (reference sequence). V was shortened by 2 bases and J by 1 base, with 6 bases between the two germline ends. CDR3 DNA: TGTGCCAGCAGCTTTGACACCCAAGAGACCCAGTACTTC. Amino acid sequence: CASSFDTQETQYF. The full variable domain, its missing parts supplied by reference TRBV5-4 and TRBJ2-5, is ETGVTQSPTHLIKTRGQQVTLRCSSQSGHNTVSWYQQALGQGPQFIFQYYREEENGRGNFPPRFSGLQFPNYSSELNVNALELDDSALYLCASSFDTQETQYFGPGTRLLVL.

V gene TRBV28 combines with J gene TRBJ2-7; D remains unclear. Trimming removed 5 bases at V and 4 bases at J, with 21 bases between. Germline CDR1 MDHEN, CDR2 SYDVKM. The CDR3 is 16 amino acids. CDR3 sequence reads: CASSAHSRKYIYEQYF. The CDR3 nucleotides read TGTGCCAGCAGTGCCCATAGCAGGAAGTACATTTACGAGCAGTACTTC. The complete variable domain, with remaining parts taken from reference TRBV28 and TRBJ2-7, reads DVKVTQSSRYLVKRTGEKVFLECVQDMDHENMFWYRQDPGLGLRLIYFSYDVKMKEKGDIPEGYSVSREKKERFSLILESASTNQTSMYLCASSAHSRKYIYEQYFGPGTRLTVT.

This clonotype came up a few times. The chain employs TRBV4-3 and TRBJ2-3; a weak D match, TRBD2 (6 bases). Deletions cut 5 bases from V and 2 bases from J, with 11 bases between. This CDR3 contains 14 residues. Germline lookup yields CDR1 LGHNA and CDR2 YSLEER. The CDR3 DNA follows: TGCGCCAGCAGCATTCGGGGGACCACAGATACGCAGTATTTT. Translated: CASSIRGTTDTQYF.

A few counts support this clonotype. This chain links TRBV7-2 with TRBJ2-1, with 8 bases fitting TRBD2. V gave up 1 base and J gave up 5 bases; unmatched junction bases: 7. The CDR3 length is 16 residues. Germline V CDR1 and CDR2: SGHTA, FQGNSA. The DNA of the CDR3 is TGTGCCAGCAGCTTAGTTCCTGGCGGGAGGAACAATGAGCAGTTCTTC. Amino acid sequence: CASSLVPGGRNNEQFF.

Ten or more counts support this clonotype. V and J are TRBV6-6 and TRBJ2-1; D is undetermined. CDR1 is MNHNY, CDR2 SVGAGI, per germline (reference sequence). V was clipped by 6 bases and J by 4 bases, with 10 bases between them. The CDR3 is made up of 13 amino acids. The chain's CDR3 is CASSPGQYNEQFF. CDR3 bases: TGTGCCAGCAGCCCGGGCCAGTACAATGAGCAGTTCTTC.

V is TRBV7-8 and J is TRBJ2-7; a possible D gene is TRBD1 (6 bases). This CDR3 spans 15 amino acids. CDR1 SGHVS and CDR2 FQNEAQ come from the germline V gene. V was clipped by 2 bases and J by 1 base, with 12 bases between them. The CDR3 DNA sequence: TGTGCCAGCAGCTTATGGCAGGGGCCATCCTACGAGCAGTACTTC. Encoded protein: CASSLWQGPSYEQYF.

This clonotype was seen at least ten times. V usage is TRBV5-1 and J usage is TRBJ2-3; D uncertain. Germline V lookup: CDR1 SGHRS, CDR2 YFSETQ. The CDR3 runs to 15 residues. V shed 0 bases and J shed 1 base, with 9 bases lying between them. CDR3 sequence reads: CASSLGLLRTDTQYF. In DNA, the CDR3 is TGCGCCAGCAGCTTGGGCCTTCTGCGCACAGATACGCAGTATTTT.

V is TRBV5-1 and J is TRBJ2-3; possibly TRBD1 for D (5 bases). The CDR3 extends over 15 amino acids. The ends were cut back, 4 bases at V and 2 bases at J, with 14 bases in the middle. The V gene's germline CDR1 is SGHRS and CDR2 YFSETQ. CDR3 sequence: CASSRNRPATDTQYF. The CDR3 nucleotides read TGCGCCAGCAGCCGAAACAGGCCAGCCACAGATACGCAGTATTTT.